The rows below give T cell receptor beta chains drawn from one sample of a study of blood T cell repertoires in COVID-19. Generated by immunoSEQ multiplex PCR, the TCRdb table keeps only in-frame clones and is missing some. The sample carries roughly 200,000 clones, over 70% recorded once. The sample consisted of peripheral blood. These receptors were collected from a woman of 80 years or more with acute or convalescent COVID-19. Each CDR3 is given with its conserved first and last residue. The D gene is left open where the match is weak. Some rows mark clone size as missing; the rest say once, few, many or name a class of expanded clone.

>.|.|TRBJ1-6|TRBV3-1/TRBV3-2
CASSEGPSGNSPLHF
TGTGCCAGCAGCGAAGGTCCCTCAGGTAATTCACCCCTCCACTTT
>.|TRBD2|TRBJ2-5|TRBV7-7
CASSLGLAVKETQYF
TGTGCCAGCAGCTTAGGACTAGCGGTAAAAGAGACCCAGTACTTC
>once|.|TRBJ2-3|TRBV10-3
CAISESTASTDTQYF
TGTGCCATCAGTGAGTCGACAGCTAGCACAGATACGCAGTATTTT
>.|TRBD2|TRBJ2-2|TRBV6-1
CASSEPGLATNTGELFF
TGTGCCAGCAGCGAACCGGGACTAGCGACCAACACCGGGGAGCTGTTTTTT
>.|.|TRBJ1-4|TRBV5-1
CASSLQGNAPGTNEKLFF
TGCGCCAGCAGCTTACAAGGAAATGCCCCAGGTACTAATGAAAAACTGTTTTTT
>few|.|TRBJ1-5|TRBV15
CATSREEQPQHF
TGTGCCACCAGCAGAGAGGAGCAGCCCCAGCATTTT
>.|.|TRBJ1-1|TRBV6-6
CASSYGGQRKLGFF
TGTGCCAGCAGTTATGGGGGACAACGGAAGCTTGGCTTCTTT
>.|TRBD1|TRBJ1-2|TRBV10-3
CAISESNQQGAGYGYTF
TGTGCCATCAGTGAGTCCAACCAGCAGGGGGCAGGATATGGCTACACCTTC
>.|.|TRBJ1-1|TRBV27
CASSFAGVNTEAFF
TGTGCCAGCAGTTTTGCGGGGGTGAACACTGAAGCTTTCTTT
>.|TRBD2|TRBJ2-7|TRBV2
CASSPKREITGEQYF
TGTGCCAGCAGTCCAAAGCGGGAAATCACGGGTGAGCAGTACTTC
>.|TRBD1|TRBJ2-7|TRBV5-8
CASSAYRDSSYEQYF
TGTGCCAGCAGCGCCTACCGGGACAGCTCCTACGAGCAGTACTTC
>few|TRBD1|TRBJ1-3|TRBV5-4
CASSLGDRSTIYF
TGTGCCAGCAGCTTGGGGGACAGGAGCACCATATATTTT